Listed here are 8 T cell receptor beta chains from one sample, sequenced in a study of blood T cell repertoires in COVID-19. Sequencing used immunoSEQ multiplex PCR; TCRdb keeps in-frame clones, though not all of them. The repertoire holds more than 95,000 clones, 86% seen once, with about 5.4% in the top ten. Sequenced sample: peripheral blood. Receptors were obtained from a human donor in a cohort sampled during active COVID-19.

In its sample, this clone was seen a few times. This chain connects TRBV28 to TRBJ2-7; D may be TRBD1 (6 bases). The V end lost 3 bases, the J end lost 0 bases, and 21 bases lay between the germline ends. The CDR3 is made up of 18 amino acids. Germline-derived CDR1 and CDR2 are MDHEN and SYDVKM. This chain's CDR3 is CASSLGPGLGALSYEQYF. The DNA of the CDR3 is TGTGCCAGCAGTTTGGGGCCGGGGCTGGGGGCCCTCTCCTACGAGCAGTACTTC.

The genes are TRBV4-1 and TRBJ2-7; possible D gene TRBD2, 6 bases. The V and J ends lost 0 bases and 1 base respectively, with 10 bases between them. Germline V gene data show CDR1 as MGHRA and CDR2 as YSYEKL. There are 15 residues in the CDR3. CDR3 loop: CASSQEAGFSYEQYF. The CDR3 DNA reads as TGCGCCAGCAGCCAAGAAGCGGGTTTTTCCTACGAGCAGTACTTC.

The V and J genes are TRBV5-4 and TRBJ1-1; D gene uncertain. CDR1 SGHNT and CDR2 YYREEE come from the germline V gene (reference sequence). Between the trimmed V and J ends, which lost 5 bases and 0 bases, there was a span of 14 bases. There are 15 residues in the CDR3. The CDR3 sequence: CASRLEAAMNTEAFF. The CDR3 DNA reads TGTGCCAGCAGACTTGAGGCAGCAATGAACACTGAAGCTTTCTTT. The full variable domain, completed using reference TRBV5-4 and TRBJ1-1, is ETGVTQSPTHLIKTRGQQVTLRCSSQSGHNTVSWYQQALGQGPQFIFQYYREEENGRGNFPPRFSGLQFPNYSSELNVNALELDDSALYLCASRLEAAMNTEAFFGQGTRLTVV.

J is TRBJ2-7 and V is TRBV10-1; TRBD2 matches 7 bases. Germline assignment: CDR1 WNHNN and CDR2 SYGVQD (reference sequence). V shed 0 bases, J shed 5 bases, and the junction held 4 bases outside the gene matches. The CDR3 loop spans 14 amino acids. CDR3 loop: CASSESGGSNEQYF. The CDR3 nucleotides are TGCGCCAGCAGTGAGTCGGGCGGGAGTAACGAGCAGTACTTC.

Here the CDR3 reads CASGLGRDRGAETQYF. CDR3 nucleotide sequence: TGTGCTAGTGGCCTCGGGCGGGACAGGGGTGCAGAGACCCAGTACTTC. The rearrangement uses TRBV12-5 and TRBJ2-5; 10 positions match TRBD1. The V segment lost 6 bases and the J segment 4 bases; nucleotides outside the gene matches: 11. Germline V CDR1 and CDR2: LGHNT, FRNRAP. The CDR3 runs 16 residues.

The rearrangement uses TRBV28 and TRBJ2-7, with D perhaps matching TRBD1 (6 bases). From germline, CDR1 is MDHEN and CDR2 SYDVKM. Trimming took off 6 bases at V and 5 bases at J, with 17 bases between the two ends. This CDR3 comprises 14 residues. The CDR3 region has the DNA TGTGCCAGCAGCTTAACAGGGTCGTTAAACGAGCAGTACTTC. Amino acids: CASSLTGSLNEQYF.

This chain joins TRBV11-3 and TRBJ2-5, with TRBD2 as a possible D gene (5 bases). V gave up 5 bases and J gave up 2 bases, with 15 bases separating them. Germline V gene data show CDR1 as SGHNT and CDR2 as YENEEA. This CDR3 has 15 amino acids. The CDR3 DNA is TGTGCCAGCAGCGGGATGGGAGCGTCACAAGAGACCCAGTACTTC. Translated: CASSGMGASQETQYF.

V and J are TRBV2 and TRBJ2-7; D is possibly TRBD2 (5 bases). Germline V gene lookup returns CDR1 SNHLY and CDR2 FYNNEI. The CDR3 is 15 amino acids. V was shortened by 3 bases and J by 0 bases, with 12 bases between the two germline ends. The CDR3 protein is CASSDQDLSSYEQYF. The CDR3, as DNA: TGTGCCAGCAGTGACCAGGACTTAAGCTCCTACGAGCAGTACTTC.